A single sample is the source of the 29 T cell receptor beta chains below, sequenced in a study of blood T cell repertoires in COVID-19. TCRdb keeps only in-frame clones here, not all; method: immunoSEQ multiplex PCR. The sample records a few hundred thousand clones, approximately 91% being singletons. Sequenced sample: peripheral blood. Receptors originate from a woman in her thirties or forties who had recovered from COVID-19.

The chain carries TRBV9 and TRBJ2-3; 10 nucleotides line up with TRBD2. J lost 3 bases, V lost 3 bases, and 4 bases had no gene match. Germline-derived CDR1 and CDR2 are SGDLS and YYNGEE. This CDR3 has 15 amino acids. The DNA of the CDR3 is TGTGCCAGCAGCGCTAGCGGGAGTGTAACAGATACGCAGTATTTT. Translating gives CASSASGSVTDTQYF.

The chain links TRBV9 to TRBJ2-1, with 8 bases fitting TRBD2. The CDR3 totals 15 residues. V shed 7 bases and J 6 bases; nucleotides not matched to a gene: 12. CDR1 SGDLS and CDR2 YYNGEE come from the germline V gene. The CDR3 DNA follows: TGTGCCAGCGCTTTAGAGGGGACTAGGGGCAATGAGCAGTTCTTC. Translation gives CASALEGTRGNEQFF.

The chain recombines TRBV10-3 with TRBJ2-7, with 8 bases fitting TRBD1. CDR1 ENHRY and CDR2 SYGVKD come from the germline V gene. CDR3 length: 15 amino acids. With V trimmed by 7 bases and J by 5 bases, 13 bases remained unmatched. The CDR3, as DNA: TGTGCCATCACTGACCCAACAGGGGGTAGAAACGAGCAGTACTTC. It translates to CAITDPTGGRNEQYF.

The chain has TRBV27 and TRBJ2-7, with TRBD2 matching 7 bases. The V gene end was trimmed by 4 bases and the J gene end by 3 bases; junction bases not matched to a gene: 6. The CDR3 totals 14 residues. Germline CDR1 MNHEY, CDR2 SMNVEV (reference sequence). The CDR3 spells CASSSGGGVYEQYF. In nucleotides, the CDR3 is TGTGCCAGCAGTTCGGGAGGAGGGGTCTACGAGCAGTACTTC.

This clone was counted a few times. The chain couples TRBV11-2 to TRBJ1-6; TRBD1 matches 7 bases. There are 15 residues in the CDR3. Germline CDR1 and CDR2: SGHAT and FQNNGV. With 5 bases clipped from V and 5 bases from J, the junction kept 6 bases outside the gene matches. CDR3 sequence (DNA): TGTGCCAGCAGCACGAGGACAGGAAATAATTCACCCCTCCACTTT. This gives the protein CASSTRTGNNSPLHF.

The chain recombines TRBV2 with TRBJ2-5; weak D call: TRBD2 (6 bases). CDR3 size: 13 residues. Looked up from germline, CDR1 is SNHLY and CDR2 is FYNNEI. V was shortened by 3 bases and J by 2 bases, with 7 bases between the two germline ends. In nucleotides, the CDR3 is TGTGCCAGCAGTGACGGGACTCAAGAGACCCAGTACTTC. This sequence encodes CASSDGTQETQYF.

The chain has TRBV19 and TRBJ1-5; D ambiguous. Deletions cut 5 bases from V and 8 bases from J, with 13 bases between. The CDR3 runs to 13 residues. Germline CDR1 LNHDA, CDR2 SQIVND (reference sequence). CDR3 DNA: TGTGCCAGTAGTGTGAACGGCGGGGAGCCCCAGCATTTT. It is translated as CASSVNGGEPQHF.

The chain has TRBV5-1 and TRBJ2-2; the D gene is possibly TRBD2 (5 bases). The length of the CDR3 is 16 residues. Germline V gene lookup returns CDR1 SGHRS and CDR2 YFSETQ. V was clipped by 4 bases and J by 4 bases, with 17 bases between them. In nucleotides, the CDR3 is TGCGCCAGCAGCCCACTCCTAGCTTCGGGCACCGGGGAGCTGTTTTTT. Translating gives CASSPLLASGTGELFF.

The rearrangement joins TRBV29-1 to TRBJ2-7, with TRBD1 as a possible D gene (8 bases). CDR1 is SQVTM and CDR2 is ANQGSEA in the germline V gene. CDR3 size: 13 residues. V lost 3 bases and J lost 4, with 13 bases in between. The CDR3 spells CSVEKQGGYEQYF. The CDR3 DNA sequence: TGCAGCGTTGAGAAACAGGGGGGGTACGAGCAGTACTTC.

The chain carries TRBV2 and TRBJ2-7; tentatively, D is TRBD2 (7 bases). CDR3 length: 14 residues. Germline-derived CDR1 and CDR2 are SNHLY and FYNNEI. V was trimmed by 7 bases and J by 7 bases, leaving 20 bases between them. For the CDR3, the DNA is TGTGCCAGCATGGGTAATCGGGGGGCGAGGGAGCAGTACTTC. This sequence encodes CASMGNRGAREQYF. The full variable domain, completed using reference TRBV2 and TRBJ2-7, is EPEVTQTPSHQVTQMGQEVILRCVPISNHLYFYWYRQILGQKVEFLVSFYNNEISEKSEIFDDQFSVERPDGSNFTLKIRSTKLEDSAMYFCASMGNRGAREQYFGPGTRLTVT.

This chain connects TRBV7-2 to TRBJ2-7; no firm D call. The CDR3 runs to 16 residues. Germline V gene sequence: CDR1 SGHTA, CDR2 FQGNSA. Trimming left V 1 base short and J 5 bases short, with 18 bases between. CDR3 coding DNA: TGTGCCAGCAGCTTAGGAGAGGCAGACCCCCGCAACGAGCAGTACTTC. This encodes CASSLGEADPRNEQYF. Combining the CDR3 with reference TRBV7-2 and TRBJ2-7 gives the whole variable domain GAGVSQSPSNKVTEKGKDVELRCDPISGHTALYWYRQSLGQGLEFLIYFQGNSAPDKSGLPSDRFSAERTGGSVSTLTIQRTQQEDSAVYLCASSLGEADPRNEQYFGPGTRLTVT.

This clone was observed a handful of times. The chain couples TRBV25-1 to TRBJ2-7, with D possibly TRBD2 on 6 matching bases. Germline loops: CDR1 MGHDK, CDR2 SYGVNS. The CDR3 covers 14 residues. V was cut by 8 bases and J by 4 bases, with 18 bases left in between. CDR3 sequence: CASLGTSNWYEQYF. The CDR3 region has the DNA TGTGCCAGCCTAGGAACTAGCAATTGGTACGAGCAGTACTTC.

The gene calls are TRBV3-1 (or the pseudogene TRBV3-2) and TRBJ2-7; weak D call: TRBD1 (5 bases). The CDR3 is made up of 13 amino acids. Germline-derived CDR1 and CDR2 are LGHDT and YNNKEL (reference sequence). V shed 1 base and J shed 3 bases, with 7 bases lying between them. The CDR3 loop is CASSQGTYYEQYF. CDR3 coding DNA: TGTGCCAGCAGCCAAGGGACATACTACGAGCAGTACTTC.

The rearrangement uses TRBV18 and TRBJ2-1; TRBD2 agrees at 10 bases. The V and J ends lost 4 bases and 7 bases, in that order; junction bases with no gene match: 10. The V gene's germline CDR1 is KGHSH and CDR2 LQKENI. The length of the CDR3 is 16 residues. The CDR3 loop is CASSLTTSGNANEQFF. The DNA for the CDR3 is TGTGCCAGCTCACTCACCACTAGCGGGAATGCAAATGAGCAGTTCTTC.

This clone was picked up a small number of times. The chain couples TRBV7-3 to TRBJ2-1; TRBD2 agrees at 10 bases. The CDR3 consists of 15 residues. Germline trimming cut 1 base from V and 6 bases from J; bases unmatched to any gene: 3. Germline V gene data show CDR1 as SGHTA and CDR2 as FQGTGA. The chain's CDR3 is CASSLRLAGANEQFF. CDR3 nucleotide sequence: TGTGCCAGCAGCTTAAGGCTAGCGGGAGCCAATGAGCAGTTCTTC. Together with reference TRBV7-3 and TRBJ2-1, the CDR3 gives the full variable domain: GAGVSQTPSNKVTEKGKYVELRCDPISGHTALYWYRQSLGQGPEFLIYFQGTGAADDSGLPNDRFFAVRPEGSVSTLKIQRTERGDSAVYLCASSLRLAGANEQFFGPGTRLTVL.

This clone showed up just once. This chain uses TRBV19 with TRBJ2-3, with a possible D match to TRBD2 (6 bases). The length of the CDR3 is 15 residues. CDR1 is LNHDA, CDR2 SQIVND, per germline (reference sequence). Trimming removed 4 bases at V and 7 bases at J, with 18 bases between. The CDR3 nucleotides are TGTGCCAGTAGTACCCGCGGACCGGGACTGCATACGCAGTATTTT. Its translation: CASSTRGPGLHTQYF. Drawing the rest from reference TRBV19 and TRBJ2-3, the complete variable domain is DGGITQSPKYLFRKEGQNVTLSCEQNLNHDAMYWYRQDPGQGLRLIYYSQIVNDFQKGDIAEGYSVSREKKESFPLTVTSAQKNPTAFYLCASSTRGPGLHTQYFGPGTRLTVL.

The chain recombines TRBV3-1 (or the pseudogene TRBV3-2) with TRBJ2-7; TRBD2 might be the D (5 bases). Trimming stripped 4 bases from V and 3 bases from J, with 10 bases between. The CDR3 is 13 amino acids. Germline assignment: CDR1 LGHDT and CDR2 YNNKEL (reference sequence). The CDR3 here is CASSLRAGYEQYF. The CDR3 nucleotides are TGTGCCAGCAGCCTGAGGGCCGGCTACGAGCAGTACTTC.

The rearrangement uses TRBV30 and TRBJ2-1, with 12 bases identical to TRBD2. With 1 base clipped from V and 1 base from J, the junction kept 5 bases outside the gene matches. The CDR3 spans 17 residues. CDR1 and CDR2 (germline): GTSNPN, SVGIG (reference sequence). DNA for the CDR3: TGTGCCTGGAGTGCGCTAGCGGGAGGGTATTCCTACAATGAGCAGTTCTTC. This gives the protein CAWSALAGGYSYNEQFF. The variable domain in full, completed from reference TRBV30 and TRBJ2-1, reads SQTIHQWPATLVQPVGSPLSLECTVEGTSNPNLYWYRQAAGRGLQLLFYSVGIGQISSEVPQNLSASRPQDRQFILSSKKLLLSDSGFYLCAWSALAGGYSYNEQFFGPGTRLTVL.

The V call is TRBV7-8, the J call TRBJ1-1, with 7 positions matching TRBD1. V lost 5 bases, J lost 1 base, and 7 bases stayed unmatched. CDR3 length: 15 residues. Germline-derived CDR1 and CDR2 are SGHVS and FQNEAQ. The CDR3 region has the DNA TGTGCCAGCAGCAGGGGACAGCTGAGGAACACTGAAGCTTTCTTT. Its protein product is CASSRGQLRNTEAFF.

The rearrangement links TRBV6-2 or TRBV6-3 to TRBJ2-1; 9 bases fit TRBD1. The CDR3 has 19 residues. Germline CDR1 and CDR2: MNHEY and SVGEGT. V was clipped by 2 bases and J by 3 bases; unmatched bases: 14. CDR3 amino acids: CASSYQRDREGRGYNEQFF. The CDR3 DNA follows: TGTGCCAGCAGTTACCAGCGGGACAGGGAGGGAAGGGGCTACAATGAGCAGTTCTTC.

CDR3 sequence reads: CASSATGDSNQPQHF. CDR3 DNA: TGTGCCAGCAGCGCTACAGGGGATAGCAATCAGCCCCAGCATTTT. V gene TRBV9 combines with J gene TRBJ1-5, with TRBD1 matching over 7 bases. The J segment lost 0 bases and the V segment lost 3 bases, leaving 3 bases of the junction unmatched. The germline gives CDR1 SGDLS, CDR2 YYNGEE. The CDR3 covers 15 residues.

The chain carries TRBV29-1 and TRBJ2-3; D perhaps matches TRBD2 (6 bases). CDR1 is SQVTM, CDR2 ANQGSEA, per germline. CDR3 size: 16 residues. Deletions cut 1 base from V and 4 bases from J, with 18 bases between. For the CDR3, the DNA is TGCAGCGTTGAAGTGGAGACCCCGGGCGGGGCAGATACGCAGTATTTT. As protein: CSVEVETPGGADTQYF.

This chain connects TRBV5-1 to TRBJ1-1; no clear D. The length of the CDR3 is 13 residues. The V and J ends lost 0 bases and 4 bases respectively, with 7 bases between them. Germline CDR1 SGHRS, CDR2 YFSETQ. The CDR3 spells CASSLEGSTEAFF. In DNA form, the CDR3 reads TGCGCCAGCAGCTTGGAAGGGAGCACTGAAGCTTTCTTT.

DNA for the CDR3: TGCAGCGTTCCCCAGGGACTAGGGCCTCTCAATGAGCAGTTCTTC. As protein: CSVPQGLGPLNEQFF. The chain couples TRBV29-1 to TRBJ2-1; 8 nucleotides match TRBD2. Germline trimming cut 5 bases from V and 6 bases from J; bases unmatched to any gene: 12. Germline CDR1 is SQVTM and CDR2 is ANQGSEA. The CDR3 loop spans 15 amino acids.

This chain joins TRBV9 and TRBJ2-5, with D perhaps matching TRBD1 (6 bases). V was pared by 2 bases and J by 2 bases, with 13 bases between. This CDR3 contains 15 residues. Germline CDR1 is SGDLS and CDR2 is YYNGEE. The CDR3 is CASSVLGAIQETQYF. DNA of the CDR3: TGTGCCAGCAGCGTTCTGGGGGCGATACAAGAGACCCAGTACTTC.

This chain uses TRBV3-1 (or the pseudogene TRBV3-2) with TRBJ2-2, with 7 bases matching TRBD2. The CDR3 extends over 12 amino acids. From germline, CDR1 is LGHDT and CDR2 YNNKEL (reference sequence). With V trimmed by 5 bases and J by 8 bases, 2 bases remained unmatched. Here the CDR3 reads CASSAGEGELFF. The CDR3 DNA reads TGTGCCAGCAGCGCGGGGGAGGGGGAGCTGTTTTTT.

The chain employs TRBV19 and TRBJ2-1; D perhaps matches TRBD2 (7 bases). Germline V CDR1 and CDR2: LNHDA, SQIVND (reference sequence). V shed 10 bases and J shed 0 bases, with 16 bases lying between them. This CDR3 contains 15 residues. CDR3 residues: CATQRGALSYNEQFF. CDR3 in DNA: TGTGCCACCCAACGGGGGGCCCTCTCCTACAATGAGCAGTTCTTC.

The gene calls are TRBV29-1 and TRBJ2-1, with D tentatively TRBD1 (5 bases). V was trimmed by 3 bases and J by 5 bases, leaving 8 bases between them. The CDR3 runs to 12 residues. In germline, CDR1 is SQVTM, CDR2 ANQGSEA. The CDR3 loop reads CSVEIGDNEQFF. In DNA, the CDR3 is TGCAGCGTTGAGATAGGGGACAATGAGCAGTTCTTC.

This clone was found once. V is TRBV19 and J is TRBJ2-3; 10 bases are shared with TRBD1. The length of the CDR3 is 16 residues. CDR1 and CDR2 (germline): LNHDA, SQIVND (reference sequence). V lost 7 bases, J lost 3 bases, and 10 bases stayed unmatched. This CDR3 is CASIKTGGGYTDTQYF. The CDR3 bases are TGTGCCAGTATCAAGACAGGGGGCGGATATACAGATACGCAGTATTTT. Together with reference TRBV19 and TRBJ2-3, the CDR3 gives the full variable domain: DGGITQSPKYLFRKEGQNVTLSCEQNLNHDAMYWYRQDPGQGLRLIYYSQIVNDFQKGDIAEGYSVSREKKESFPLTVTSAQKNPTAFYLCASIKTGGGYTDTQYFGPGTRLTVL.